Sequencing of this TCR beta chain was carried out in a study of CD8 T cells in Susac syndrome. The RNA, about 0.45 to 1 ug, was put through reverse transcription using random hexamers. Multiplex PCR with immunoSEQ amplified the TCR beta CDR3 across 54 Vbeta and 13 Jbeta. TCRdb called the immunoSEQ multiplex PCR reads again in MiXCR, with one record for every CDR3 protein. In the table there are over 70,000 distinct CDR3 sequences, 95% to 96% of which are singletons. With regard to this clonotype: Its specificity is unknown.

The study, taken as a whole, reports: Peak Susac CD8+ clonal expansion occurred in TEMRA cells and active patients. The total CD8+ repertoires yielded 15 to 20 Susac-specific public clones and the CD8+ TEMRA repertoires yielded about five.

The receptor was derived from a human donor with Susac syndrome. Material for sequencing was CD8+ T cells from PBMCs.

In DNA, the CDR3 is TGCAGTGCTAGAGATGGCATAGAGCAGTTCTTC. Translating gives CSARDGIEQFF. This chain joins TRBV20-1 and TRBJ2-1; D gene uncertain. The germline CDR1 and CDR2 sequences are DFQATT and SNEGSKA (reference sequence). The CDR3 spans 11 residues. V was trimmed by 0 bases and J by 10 bases, leaving 7 bases between them.